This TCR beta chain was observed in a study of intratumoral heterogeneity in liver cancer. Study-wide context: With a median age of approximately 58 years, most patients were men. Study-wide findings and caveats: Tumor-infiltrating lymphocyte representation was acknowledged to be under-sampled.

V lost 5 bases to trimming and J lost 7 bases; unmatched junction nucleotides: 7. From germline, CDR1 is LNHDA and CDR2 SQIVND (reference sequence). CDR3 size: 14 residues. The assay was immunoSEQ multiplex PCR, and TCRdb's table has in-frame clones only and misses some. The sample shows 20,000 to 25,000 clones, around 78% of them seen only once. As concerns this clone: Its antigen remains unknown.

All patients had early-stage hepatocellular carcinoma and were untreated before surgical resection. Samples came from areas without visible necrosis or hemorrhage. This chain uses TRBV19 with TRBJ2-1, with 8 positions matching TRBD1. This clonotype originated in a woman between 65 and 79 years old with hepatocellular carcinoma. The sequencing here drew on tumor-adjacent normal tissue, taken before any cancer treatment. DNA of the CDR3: TGTGCCAGTAGTTCAAGGACAGGGATGAATGAGCAGTTCTTC. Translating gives CASSSRTGMNEQFF.